The rows below give T cell receptor beta chains drawn from one sample of a study of blood T cells in healthy people across ages. TCRdb analysed the 5' RACE reads with MiXCR anew, one entry per CDR3 protein. The sample yields roughly 900,000 distinct CDR3 sequences, roughly 50% seen once. The sample consisted of blood. The receptor set was obtained from a man aged 25 to 45 in good health. CDR3s include the opening cysteine and the closing phenylalanine or tryptophan. A D gene is named only where the DNA matches it firmly. Size values are once, few and many counts, or a class for expanded clones, and some rows have none.

V: TRBV10-3
size: few
J: TRBJ2-7
D: TRBD1
length: 13
DNA: TGTGCCATCAGACCGGGACAGGAGTACGAGCAGTACTTC
CDR3: CAIRPGQEYEQYF

V: TRBV4-1
size: NA
J: TRBJ2-7
D: TRBD2
length: 14
DNA: TGCGCCAGCAGCCCTAGCGGGAGAAACGACGAGCAGTACTTC
CDR3: CASSPSGRNDEQYF

V: TRBV12-3/TRBV12-4
size: NA
J: TRBJ2-5
D: NA
length: 14
DNA: TGTGCCAGCAGTTTAGACACGGTACAAGAGACCCAGTACTTC
CDR3: CASSLDTVQETQYF

V: TRBV15
size: NA
J: TRBJ1-2
D: NA
length: 13
DNA: TGTGCCACCAGCAGAGCCGGCCTCTATGGCTACACCTTC
CDR3: CATSRAGLYGYTF

V: TRBV2
size: NA
J: TRBJ1-4
D: NA
length: 12
DNA: TGTGTCAGCAGGGTTGAAGATGAAAAACTGTTTTTT
CDR3: CVSRVEDEKLFF

V: TRBV20-1
size: NA
J: TRBJ1-6
D: NA
length: 15
DNA: TGCAGTGCTGCCTTTGCAGGAGACCCTAATTCACCCCTCCACTTT
CDR3: CSAAFAGDPNSPLHF

V: TRBV7-2
size: NA
J: TRBJ1-4
D: NA
length: 13
DNA: TGTGCCAGCAGCTTAGTCTCGGGGAGGGGGCTGTTTTTT
CDR3: CASSLVSGRGLFF

V: TRBV7-2
size: NA
J: TRBJ1-5
D: TRBD1
length: 16
DNA: TGTGCCAGCAGCTTAGTCCAGAGACAGGGGGGACAGCCCCAGCATTTT
CDR3: CASSLVQRQGGQPQHF

V: TRBV4-3
size: NA
J: TRBJ1-2
D: NA
length: 15
DNA: TGCGCCAGCAGCCAAAACAGGGAAGTAGTCTATGGCTACACCTTC
CDR3: CASSQNREVVYGYTF

V: TRBV11-3
size: NA
J: TRBJ2-7
D: TRBD1
length: 13
DNA: TGTGCCAGCAGCACCGGGACAGGTGTCGAGCAGTACTTC
CDR3: CASSTGTGVEQYF

V: TRBV12-3/TRBV12-4
size: NA
J: TRBJ2-1
D: NA
length: 16
DNA: TGTGCCAGCAGTCCACCCCGGTGGGAATCCTACAATGAGCAGTTCTTC
CDR3: CASSPPRWESYNEQFF

V: TRBV29-1
size: few
J: TRBJ2-5
D: NA
length: 13
DNA: TGCAGCGTGAAGTTTGGGCCTAGGGGGACCCAGTACTTC
CDR3: CSVKFGPRGTQYF

V: TRBV7-9
size: NA
J: TRBJ1-5
D: NA
length: 14
DNA: TGTGCCAGCAGTGGGGGTCCCCAATCAAAGCCCCAGCATTTT
CDR3: CASSGGPQSKPQHF

V: TRBV7-9
size: NA
J: TRBJ2-1
D: NA
length: 13
DNA: TGTGCCAGCAGTCGGAGTACAATCAATGAGCAGTTCTTC
CDR3: CASSRSTINEQFF

V: TRBV6-2/TRBV6-3
size: NA
J: TRBJ1-5
D: NA
length: 15
DNA: TGTGCCAGCAGTTTCCAGAGTAATAGCAATCAGCCCCAGCATTTT
CDR3: CASSFQSNSNQPQHF

V: TRBV10-3
size: NA
J: TRBJ2-3
D: TRBD2
length: 15
DNA: TGTGCCATCAGTGACACTAGCGGTCGCACAGATACGCAGTATTTT
CDR3: CAISDTSGRTDTQYF

V: TRBV4-1
size: NA
J: TRBJ2-7
D: TRBD2
length: 16
DNA: TGCGCCAGCAGCCAAGGGACTAGCGGGGGGCAATACGAGCAGTACTTC
CDR3: CASSQGTSGGQYEQYF

V: TRBV5-5
size: few
J: TRBJ1-4
D: NA
length: 17
DNA: TGTGCCAGCAGCTTGGCCGTGACATTCGGAACTAATGAAAAACTGTTTTTT
CDR3: CASSLAVTFGTNEKLFF

V: TRBV7-2
size: NA
J: TRBJ1-2
D: NA
length: 17
DNA: TGTGCCAGCAGCTTAGAAGGTGGGGGGACAACCTACTATGGCTACACCTTC
CDR3: CASSLEGGGTTYYGYTF

V: TRBV7-3
size: NA
J: TRBJ2-3
D: NA
length: 20
DNA: TGTGCCAGCAGCTTACACTCCCCGGGGAACCCATTCACTAGCACAGCTACGCAGTATTTT
CDR3: CASSLHSPGNPFTSTATQYF

V: TRBV20-1
size: once
J: TRBJ2-5
D: TRBD2
length: 16
DNA: TGCAGTGCTAGAGATTGGCCCGGACTAGCGGGGGAGACCCAGTACTTC
CDR3: CSARDWPGLAGETQYF

V: TRBV28
size: NA
J: TRBJ2-6
D: NA
length: 13
DNA: TGTGCCGGCCGTTTATCTGGGGCCAACGTCCTGACTTTC
CDR3: CAGRLSGANVLTF

V: TRBV27
size: NA
J: TRBJ2-3
D: NA
length: 17
DNA: TGTGCCAGCAGCTTCTACTCCCGGGACACGGTCGCAGATACGCAGTATTTT
CDR3: CASSFYSRDTVADTQYF

V: TRBV18
size: NA
J: TRBJ2-7
D: NA
length: 13
DNA: TGTGCCAGCTCACCACCTACGGGGCTCGGGCAGTACTTC
CDR3: CASSPPTGLGQYF

V: TRBV10-3
size: few
J: TRBJ2-3
D: NA
length: 15
DNA: TGTGCCATACCAAAAAGCTCGAGCGGCACAGATACGCAGTATTTT
CDR3: CAIPKSSSGTDTQYF

V: TRBV12-3/TRBV12-4
size: NA
J: TRBJ2-2
D: TRBD2
length: 15
DNA: TGTGCCAGCAGTTTAGGGACTAGTCAAACCGGGGAGCTGTTTTTT
CDR3: CASSLGTSQTGELFF